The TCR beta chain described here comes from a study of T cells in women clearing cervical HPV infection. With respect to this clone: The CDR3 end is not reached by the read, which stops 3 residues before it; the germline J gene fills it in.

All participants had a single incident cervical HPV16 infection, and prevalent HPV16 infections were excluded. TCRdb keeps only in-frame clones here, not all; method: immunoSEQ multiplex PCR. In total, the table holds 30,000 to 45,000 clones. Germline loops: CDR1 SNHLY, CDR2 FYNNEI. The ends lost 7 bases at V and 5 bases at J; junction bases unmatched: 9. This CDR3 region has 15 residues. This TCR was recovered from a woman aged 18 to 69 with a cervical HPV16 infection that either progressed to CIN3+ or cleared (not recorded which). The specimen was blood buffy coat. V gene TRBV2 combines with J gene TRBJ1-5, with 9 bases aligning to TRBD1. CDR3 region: CASMEGQGNHQPQHF. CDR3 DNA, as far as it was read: TGTGCCAGCATGGAGGGACAGGGAAACCATCAGCCC. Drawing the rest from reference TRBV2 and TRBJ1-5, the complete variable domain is EPEVTQTPSHQVTQMGQEVILRCVPISNHLYFYWYRQILGQKVEFLVSFYNNEISEKSEIFDDQFSVERPDGSNFTLKIRSTKLEDSAMYFCASMEGQGNHQPQHFGDGTRLSIL.